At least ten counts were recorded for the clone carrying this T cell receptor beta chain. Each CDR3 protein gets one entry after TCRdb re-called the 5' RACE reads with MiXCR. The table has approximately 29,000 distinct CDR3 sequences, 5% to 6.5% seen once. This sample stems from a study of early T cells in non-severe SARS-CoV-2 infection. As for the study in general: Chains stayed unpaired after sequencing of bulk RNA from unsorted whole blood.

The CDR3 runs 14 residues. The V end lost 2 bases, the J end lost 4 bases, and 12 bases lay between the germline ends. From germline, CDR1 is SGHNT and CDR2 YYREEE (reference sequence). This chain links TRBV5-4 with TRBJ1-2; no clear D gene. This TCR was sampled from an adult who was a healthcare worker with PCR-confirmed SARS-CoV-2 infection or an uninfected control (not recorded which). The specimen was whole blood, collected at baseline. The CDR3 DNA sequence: TGTGCCAGCAGCTTCCTCGCCTCAGGCTATGGCTACACCTTC. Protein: CASSFLASGYGYTF.